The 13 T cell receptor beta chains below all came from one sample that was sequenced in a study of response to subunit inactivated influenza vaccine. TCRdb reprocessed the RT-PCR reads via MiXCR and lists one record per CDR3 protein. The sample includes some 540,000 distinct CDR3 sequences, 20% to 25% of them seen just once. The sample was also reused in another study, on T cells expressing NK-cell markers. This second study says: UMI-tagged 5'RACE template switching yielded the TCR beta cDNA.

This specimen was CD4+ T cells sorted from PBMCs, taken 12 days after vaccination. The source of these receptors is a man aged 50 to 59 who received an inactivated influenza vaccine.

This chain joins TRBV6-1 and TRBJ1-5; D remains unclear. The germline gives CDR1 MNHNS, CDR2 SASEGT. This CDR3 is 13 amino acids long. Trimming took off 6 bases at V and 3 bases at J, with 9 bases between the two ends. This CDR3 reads CASSQTDNQPQHF. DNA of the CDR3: TGTGCCAGCAGCCAAACCGACAATCAGCCCCAGCATTTT.

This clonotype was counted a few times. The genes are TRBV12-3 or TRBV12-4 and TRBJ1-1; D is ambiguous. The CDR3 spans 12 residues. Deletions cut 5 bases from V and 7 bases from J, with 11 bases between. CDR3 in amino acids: CASSAGSFEAFF. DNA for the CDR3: TGTGCCAGCAGTGCGGGGTCTTTTGAAGCTTTCTTT.

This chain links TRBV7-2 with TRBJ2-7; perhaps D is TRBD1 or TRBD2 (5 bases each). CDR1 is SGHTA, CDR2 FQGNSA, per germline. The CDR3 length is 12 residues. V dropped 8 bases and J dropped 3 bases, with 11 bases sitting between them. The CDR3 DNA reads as TGTGCCAGCGGGACGGGTAGCTACGAGCAGTACTTC. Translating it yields CASGTGSYEQYF.

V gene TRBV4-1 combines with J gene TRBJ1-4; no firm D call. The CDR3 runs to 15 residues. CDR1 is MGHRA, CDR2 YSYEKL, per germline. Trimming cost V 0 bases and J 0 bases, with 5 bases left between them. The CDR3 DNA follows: TGCGCCAGCAGCCAAGAACCCCCAACTAATGAAAAACTGTTTTTT. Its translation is CASSQEPPTNEKLFF.

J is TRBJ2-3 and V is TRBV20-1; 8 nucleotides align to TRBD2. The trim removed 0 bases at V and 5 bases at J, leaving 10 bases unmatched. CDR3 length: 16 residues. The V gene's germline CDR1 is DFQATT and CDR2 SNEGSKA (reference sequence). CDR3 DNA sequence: TGCAGTGCTAGAGACCCCAGCGGGAGTATTTTAGATACGCAGTATTTT. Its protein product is CSARDPSGSILDTQYF.

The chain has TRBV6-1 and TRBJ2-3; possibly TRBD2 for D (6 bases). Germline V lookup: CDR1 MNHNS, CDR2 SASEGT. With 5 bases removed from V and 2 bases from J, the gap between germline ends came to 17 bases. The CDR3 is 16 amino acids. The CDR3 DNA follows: TGTGCCAGCAGTCCCGGAGCGCTAGCGACCACAGATACGCAGTATTTT. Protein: CASSPGALATTDTQYF.

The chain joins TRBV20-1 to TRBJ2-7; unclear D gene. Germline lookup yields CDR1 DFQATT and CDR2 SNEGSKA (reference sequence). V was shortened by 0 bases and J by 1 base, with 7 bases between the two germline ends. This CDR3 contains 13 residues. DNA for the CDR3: TGCAGTGCTAGAGATCTGGCTTCCTACGAGCAGTACTTC. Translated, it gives CSARDLASYEQYF.

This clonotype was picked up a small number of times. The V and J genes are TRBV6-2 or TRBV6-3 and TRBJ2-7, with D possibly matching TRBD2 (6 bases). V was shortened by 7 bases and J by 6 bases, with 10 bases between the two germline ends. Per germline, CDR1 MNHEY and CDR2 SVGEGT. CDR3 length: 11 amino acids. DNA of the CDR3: TGTGCCAGCACGGAGGGGCTCGAGCAGTACTTC. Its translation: CASTEGLEQYF.

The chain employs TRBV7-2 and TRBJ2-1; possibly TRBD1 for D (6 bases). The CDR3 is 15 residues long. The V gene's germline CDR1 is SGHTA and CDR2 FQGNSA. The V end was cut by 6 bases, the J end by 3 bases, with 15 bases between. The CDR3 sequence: CASSADRMNYNEQFF. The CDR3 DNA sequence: TGTGCCAGCAGTGCGGACAGAATGAACTACAATGAGCAGTTCTTC.

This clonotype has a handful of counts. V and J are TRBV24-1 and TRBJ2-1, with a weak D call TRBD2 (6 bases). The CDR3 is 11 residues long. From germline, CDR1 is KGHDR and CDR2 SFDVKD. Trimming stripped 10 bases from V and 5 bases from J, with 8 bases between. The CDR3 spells CATGGHNEQFF. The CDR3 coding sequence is TGTGCCACGGGGGGTCACAATGAGCAGTTCTTC.

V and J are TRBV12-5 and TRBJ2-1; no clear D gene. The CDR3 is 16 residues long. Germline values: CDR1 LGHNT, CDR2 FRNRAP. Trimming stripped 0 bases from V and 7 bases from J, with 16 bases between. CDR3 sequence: CASGLVLGSPKNEQFF. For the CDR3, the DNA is TGTGCTAGTGGTTTGGTACTTGGTAGCCCAAAGAATGAGCAGTTCTTC.

The CDR3 DNA sequence: TGTGCCAGCAGTTTAGCGCTAGGGACCGGCGGGAATGAGCAGTTCTTC. Its translation is CASSLALGTGGNEQFF. The V gene is TRBV12-3 or TRBV12-4, the J gene TRBJ2-1, with D perhaps given as TRBD1 or TRBD2 (5 bases each). The CDR3 covers 16 residues. The V end was cut by 0 bases, the J end by 7 bases, with 16 bases between.

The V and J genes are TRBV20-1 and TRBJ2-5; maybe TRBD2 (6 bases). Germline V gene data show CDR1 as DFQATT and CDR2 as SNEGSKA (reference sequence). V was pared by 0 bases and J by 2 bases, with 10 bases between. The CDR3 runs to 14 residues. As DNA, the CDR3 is TGCAGTGCTAGAGATGCGAGCGGGCAAGAGACCCAGTACTTC. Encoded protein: CSARDASGQETQYF.